This TCR beta chain was sequenced during a study of cytomegalovirus exposure and HLA in healthy donors. Broader study findings: The authors listed 164 TCR beta chains as cytomegalovirus-associated. Productive rates of about 90% or about 30% were seen for most TCR beta V segments in an earlier analysis.

The CDR3 extends over 14 amino acids. Per the germline V gene, CDR1 is SGHNT and CDR2 is YENEEA. V dropped 5 bases and J dropped 0 bases, with 8 bases sitting between them. The PCR ran on 60 Vbeta and 13 Jbeta primers. Assay: immunoSEQ multiplex PCR; the TCRdb copy retains only in-frame clones and omits some. In the table there are 150,000 to 200,000 clones, 81% of which are singletons. To note about this clone: The antigen is not known.

The material sequenced was PBMCs. The sequence came from a woman under 30 in good health and CMV-seropositive. V and J are TRBV11-3 and TRBJ2-1; no reliable D call. This CDR3 reads CASSPPGSYNEQFF. The CDR3 DNA sequence: TGTGCCAGCAGCCCTCCCGGCTCCTACAATGAGCAGTTCTTC.